This TCR beta chain was observed in a study of T cell clonality in common variable immunodeficiency. This clone was found many times. Profiling relied on immunoSEQ multiplex PCR, and the TCRdb table lists in-frame clones only, not all of them. This sample includes over 35,000 clones with no singletons; its ten biggest clones take up approximately 0.71%. Specimen: peripheral blood mononuclear cells. This TCR was recovered from a person between 18 and 75 years old in good health.

The part of the CDR3 DNA that was read is TGTGCCAGCAGCATGACAGAGTACTATGGC. Translated, it gives CASSMTEYYG. The CDR3, in full, reads CASSMTEYYGYTF. This chain links TRBV12-3 or TRBV12-4 with TRBJ1-2, with D tentatively TRBD1 (5 bases). With the read ending 3 residues before the CDR3 end, the germline J gene is used to fill in that end. V shed 6 bases and J shed 3 bases, with 11 bases lying between them. CDR3 length: 13 amino acids.